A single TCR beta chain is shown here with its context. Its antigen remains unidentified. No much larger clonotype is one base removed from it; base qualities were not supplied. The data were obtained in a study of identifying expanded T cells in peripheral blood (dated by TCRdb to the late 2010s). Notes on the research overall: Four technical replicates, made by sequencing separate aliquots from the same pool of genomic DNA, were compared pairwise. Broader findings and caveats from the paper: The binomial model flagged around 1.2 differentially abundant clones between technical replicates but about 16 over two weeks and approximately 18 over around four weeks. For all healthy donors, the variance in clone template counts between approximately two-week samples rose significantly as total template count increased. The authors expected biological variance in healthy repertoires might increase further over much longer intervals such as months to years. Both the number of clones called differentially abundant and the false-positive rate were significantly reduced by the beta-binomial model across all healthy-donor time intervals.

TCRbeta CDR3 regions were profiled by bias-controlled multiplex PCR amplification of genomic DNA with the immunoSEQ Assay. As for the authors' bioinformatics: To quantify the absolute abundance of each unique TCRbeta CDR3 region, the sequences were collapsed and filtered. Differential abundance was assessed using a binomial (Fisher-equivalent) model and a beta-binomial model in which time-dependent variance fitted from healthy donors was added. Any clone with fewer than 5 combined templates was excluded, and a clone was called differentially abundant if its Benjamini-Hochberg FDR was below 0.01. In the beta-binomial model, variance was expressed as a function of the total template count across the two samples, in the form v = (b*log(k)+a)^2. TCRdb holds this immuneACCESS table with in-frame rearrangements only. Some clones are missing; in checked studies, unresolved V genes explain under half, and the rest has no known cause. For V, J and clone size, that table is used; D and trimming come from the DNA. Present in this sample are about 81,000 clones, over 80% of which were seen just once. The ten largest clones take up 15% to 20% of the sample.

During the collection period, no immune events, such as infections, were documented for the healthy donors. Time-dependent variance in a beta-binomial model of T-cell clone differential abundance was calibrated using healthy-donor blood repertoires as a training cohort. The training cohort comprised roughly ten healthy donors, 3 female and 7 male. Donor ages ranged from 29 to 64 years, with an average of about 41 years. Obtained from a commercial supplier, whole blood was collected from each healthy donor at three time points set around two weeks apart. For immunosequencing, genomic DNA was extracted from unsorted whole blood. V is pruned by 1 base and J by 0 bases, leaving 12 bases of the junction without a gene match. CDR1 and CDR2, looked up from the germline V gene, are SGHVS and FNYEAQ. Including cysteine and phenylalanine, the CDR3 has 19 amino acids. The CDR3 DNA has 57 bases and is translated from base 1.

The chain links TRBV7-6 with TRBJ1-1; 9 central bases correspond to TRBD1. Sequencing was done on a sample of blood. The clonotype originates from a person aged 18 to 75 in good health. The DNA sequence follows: TGTGCCAGCAGCTTAGGAGGGTTGGACAGGGGAATCTTGAACACTGAAGCTTTCTTT. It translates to CASSLGGLDRGILNTEAFF.